This T cell receptor beta chain emerged from a study of shared clonotypes between healthy human individuals. This table comes from immunoSEQ multiplex PCR, and its TCRdb copy is limited to in-frame clones, with some not included. The repertoire includes some 1.1 million clones, roughly 77% of them detected once, and roughly 0.83% sits in the top ten. Losses at the gene ends were 3 bases for V and 0 bases for J; bases not matched to a gene: 8. The CDR3 spans 17 residues. Germline-derived CDR1 and CDR2 are SGHTA and FQGNSA. CD45RA+ naive and CD45RA-negative memory subsets were separated from CD4+ cells.

The chain links TRBV7-2 to TRBJ1-2, with 9 bases identical to TRBD1. The receptor was derived from a man younger than 35 in good health. Some clones in this sample may be carry-over from other donors' samples. Sequencing was done on a sample of memory CD4+ T cells from PBMCs. Regarding subset: CD45RA-negative fraction. CDR3 sequence (DNA): TGTGCCAGCAGCTTGGGCGGGACAGGGAACGCTAACTATGGCTACACCTTC. It encodes CASSLGGTGNANYGYTF. The full variable domain, in which reference TRBV7-2 and TRBJ1-2 provide the parts outside the CDR3, is GAGVSQSPSNKVTEKGKDVELRCDPISGHTALYWYRQSLGQGLEFLIYFQGNSAPDKSGLPSDRFSAERTGGSVSTLTIQRTQQEDSAVYLCASSLGGTGNANYGYTFGSGTRLTVV.